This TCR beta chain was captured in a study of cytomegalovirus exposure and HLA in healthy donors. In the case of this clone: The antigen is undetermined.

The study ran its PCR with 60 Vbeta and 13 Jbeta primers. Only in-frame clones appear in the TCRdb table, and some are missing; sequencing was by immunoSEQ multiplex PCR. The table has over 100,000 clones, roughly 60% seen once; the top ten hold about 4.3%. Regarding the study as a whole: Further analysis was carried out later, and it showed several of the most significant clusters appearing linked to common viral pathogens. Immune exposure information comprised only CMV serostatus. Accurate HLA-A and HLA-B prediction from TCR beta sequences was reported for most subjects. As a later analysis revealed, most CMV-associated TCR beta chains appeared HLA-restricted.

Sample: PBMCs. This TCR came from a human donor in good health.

CDR3 residues: CSVVGRRTGLNTEAFF. CDR3 nucleotides: TGCAGCGTTGTAGGCCGCAGGACAGGCTTGAACACTGAAGCTTTCTTT. This chain uses TRBV29-1 with TRBJ1-1, with 7 bases that match TRBD1. Germline values: CDR1 SQVTM, CDR2 ANQGSEA. Trimming cost V 4 bases and J 0 bases; bases outside gene matches: 11. This CDR3 has 16 residues.